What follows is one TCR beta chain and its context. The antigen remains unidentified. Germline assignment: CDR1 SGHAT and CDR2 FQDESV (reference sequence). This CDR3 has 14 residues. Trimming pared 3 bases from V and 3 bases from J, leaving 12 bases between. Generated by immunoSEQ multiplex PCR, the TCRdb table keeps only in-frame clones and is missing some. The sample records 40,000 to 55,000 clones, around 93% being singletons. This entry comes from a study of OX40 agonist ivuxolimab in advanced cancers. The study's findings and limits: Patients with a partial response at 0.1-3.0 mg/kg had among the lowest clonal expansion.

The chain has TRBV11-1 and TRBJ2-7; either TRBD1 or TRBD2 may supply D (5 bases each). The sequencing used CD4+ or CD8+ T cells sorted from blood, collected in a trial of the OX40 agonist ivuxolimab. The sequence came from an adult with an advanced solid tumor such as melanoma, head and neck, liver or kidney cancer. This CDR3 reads CASSFMGRYYEQYF. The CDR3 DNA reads TGTGCCAGCAGCTTTATGGGACGGTACTACGAGCAGTACTTC. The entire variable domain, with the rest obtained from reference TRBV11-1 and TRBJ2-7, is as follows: EAEVAQSPRYKITEKSQAVAFWCDPISGHATLYWYRQILGQGPELLVQFQDESVVDDSQLPKDRFSAERLKGVDSTLKIQPAELGDSAMYLCASSFMGRYYEQYFGPGTRLTVT.